These T cell receptor beta chains were read from a single sample in a study of human T cells and chemical hapten exposure. TCRdb processed the RACE reads anew with MiXCR; each CDR3 protein has one entry. The sample holds fewer than 200,000 distinct CDR3 sequences; 25% to 35% are singletons and the top ten take about 2.8%. The input for sequencing was whole blood, taken in connection with sensitization to the hapten diphenylcyclopropenone (DPC). Receptors originate from a woman aged 25 to 45 with alopecia areata. Some clones in this sample may be carry-over from other donors' samples. Both conserved end residues are part of each CDR3. A D gene is named only where the DNA matches it firmly. Size values are once, few and many counts, or a class for expanded clones, and some rows have none.

J gene	D gene	V gene	clone size	CDR3 protein	CDR3 DNA
TRBJ1-2	TRBD1	TRBV10-3	NA	CAIRQGADGYTF	TGTGCCATCAGACAGGGGGCGGATGGCTACACCTTC
TRBJ1-5	TRBD1	TRBV9	many	CASSAGQGNQPQHF	TGTGCCAGCAGCGCCGGACAGGGGAATCAGCCCCAGCATTTT
TRBJ1-5	NA	TRBV20-1	NA	CSARQGVQPQHF	TGCAGTGCTAGACAAGGGGTCCAGCCCCAGCATTTT
TRBJ1-2	NA	TRBV29-1	NA	CSVMVPGLNYGYTF	TGCAGCGTTATGGTCCCGGGTCTTAACTATGGCTACACCTTC
TRBJ1-1	TRBD1	TRBV4-3	NA	CASSPQGAVTEAFF	TGCGCCAGCAGCCCACAGGGGGCGGTCACTGAAGCTTTCTTT
TRBJ2-3	NA	TRBV12-3/TRBV12-4	few	CASRIGSLSDTQYF	TGTGCCAGCAGGATCGGGAGTTTATCAGATACGCAGTATTTT
TRBJ2-1	NA	TRBV7-2	NA	CAGSPMGGGEQFF	TGTGCCGGCAGCCCCATGGGGGGCGGTGAGCAGTTCTTC
TRBJ2-7	NA	TRBV20-1	few	CSAPGDTEREQYF	TGCAGTGCTCCTGGGGACACCGAAAGGGAGCAGTACTTC
TRBJ2-1	NA	TRBV7-2	few	CASSVVVGVGEQFF	TGTGCCAGCAGCGTCGTGGTAGGGGTGGGAGAGCAGTTCTTC
TRBJ2-7	NA	TRBV29-1	few	CSVRAGSSYEQYF	TGCAGCGTTAGGGCGGGAAGCTCCTACGAGCAGTACTTC
TRBJ1-5	TRBD1	TRBV29-1	many	CSVGDRGQPQHF	TGCAGCGTTGGAGACAGGGGACAGCCCCAGCATTTT
TRBJ2-1	TRBD2	TRBV5-1	once	CASSFGLGVNEQFF	TGCGCCAGCAGCTTCGGACTAGGGGTCAATGAGCAGTTCTTC
TRBJ1-1	NA	TRBV11-1	NA	CASSLTSGFGAEAFF	TGTGCCAGCAGCTTAACTTCAGGATTTGGGGCGGAAGCTTTCTTT
TRBJ1-4	NA	TRBV7-9	NA	CASSPGHGVSTNEKLFF	TGTGCCAGCAGCCCGGGACACGGGGTCTCAACTAATGAAAAACTGTTTTTT
TRBJ1-5	TRBD1	TRBV11-2	few	CASSQGTGGQPQHF	TGTGCCAGCAGTCAAGGGACAGGGGGTCAGCCCCAGCATTTT
TRBJ2-3	NA	TRBV20-1	NA	CSAPSATWAADTQYF	TGCAGTGCCCCTAGCGCCACATGGGCCGCAGATACGCAGTATTTT
TRBJ1-1	NA	TRBV18	NA	CASSPRGEMNTEAFF	TGTGCCAGCTCACCAAGGGGGGAAATGAACACTGAAGCTTTCTTT
TRBJ2-3	NA	TRBV29-1	NA	CSGNRAGTDTQYF	TGCAGCGGTAACAGGGCGGGCACAGATACGCAGTATTTT
TRBJ2-7	NA	TRBV6-1	NA	CASSEIGQIYF	TGTGCCAGCAGTGAAATTGGACAGATCTATTTC
TRBJ2-3	TRBD2	TRBV28	NA	CASSLGLAGETDTQYF	TGTGCCAGCAGTCTAGGACTAGCGGGAGAAACAGATACGCAGTATTTT
TRBJ2-2	NA	TRBV12-3/TRBV12-4	once	CASSPPDFANTGELFF	TGTGCCAGCAGCCCTCCGGACTTCGCTAACACCGGGGAGCTGTTTTTT
TRBJ2-7	NA	TRBV7-2	NA	CASSFSQTYYEQYF	TGTGCCAGCAGCTTTTCACAGACTTACTACGAGCAGTACTTC
TRBJ1-2	TRBD1	TRBV28	NA	CASNTGGSSGYTF	TGTGCCAGCAATACAGGGGGCTCGAGTGGCTACACCTTC
TRBJ2-1	TRBD2	TRBV11-2	many	CASSLEGAGGAEQFF	TGTGCCAGCAGCTTAGAGGGGGCGGGGGGTGCTGAGCAGTTCTTC
TRBJ1-3	NA	TRBV7-2	few	CASSPAGRSGNTIYF	TGTGCCAGCAGCCCAGCCGGTCGCTCTGGAAACACCATATATTTT
TRBJ2-2	NA	TRBV5-4	NA	CASSPPSGELFF	TGTGCCAGCAGCCCCCCCTCCGGGGAGCTGTTTTTT
TRBJ2-1	TRBD2	TRBV6-2/TRBV6-3	few	CASSNPGLAGRHYNEQFF	TGTGCCAGCAGTAATCCGGGACTAGCGGGAAGGCACTACAATGAGCAGTTCTTC
TRBJ2-1	NA	TRBV27	few	CASSAGHTYNEQFF	TGTGCCAGCAGCGCGGGACACACTTACAATGAGCAGTTCTTC
TRBJ1-1	NA	TRBV7-9	NA	CASSLASGEAFF	TGTGCCAGCAGCTTAGCTTCGGGAGAAGCTTTCTTT
TRBJ2-1	TRBD2	TRBV7-2	few	CASSRAGVLYNEQFF	TGTGCCAGCAGCAGAGCGGGAGTACTCTACAATGAGCAGTTCTTC
TRBJ1-1	NA	TRBV5-1	NA	CASNHQGNSFTEAFF	TGCGCCAGCAACCATCAGGGGAATTCGTTCACTGAAGCTTTCTTT
TRBJ1-1	TRBD1	TRBV29-1	once	CSVGGTGMNTEAFF	TGCAGCGTTGGGGGGACAGGCATGAACACTGAAGCTTTCTTT
TRBJ2-3	NA	TRBV5-1	few	CASSNGTRGDTQYF	TGCGCCAGCAGCAACGGGACTCGGGGAGATACGCAGTATTTT
TRBJ2-2	NA	TRBV28	NA	CASTLGRARTGELFF	TGTGCCAGCACTTTGGGCAGGGCTCGCACCGGGGAGCTGTTTTTT
TRBJ2-7	NA	TRBV5-1	few	CASPRRGREQYF	TGCGCCAGCCCCCGGAGGGGGCGCGAGCAGTACTTC
TRBJ1-5	NA	TRBV6-4	few	CANSGRRGQPQHF	TGTGCCAACTCGGGGCGGAGGGGGCAGCCCCAGCATTTT
TRBJ2-4	NA	TRBV7-2	NA	CASSLDLVGGNIQYF	TGTGCCAGCAGCTTAGACTTGGTCGGCGGAAACATTCAGTACTTC
TRBJ2-5	NA	TRBV5-1	NA	CASSSTVTQETQYF	TGCGCCAGCAGCTCCACAGTGACCCAAGAGACCCAGTACTTC
TRBJ1-1	NA	TRBV29-1	NA	CSFDRGTILNTEAFF	TGCAGCTTCGACCGGGGGACGATCTTGAACACTGAAGCTTTCTTT
TRBJ2-1	TRBD2	TRBV7-9	NA	CASLLAGVNEQFF	TGTGCCAGCCTACTAGCGGGAGTCAATGAGCAGTTCTTC
TRBJ2-1	TRBD2	TRBV10-3	NA	CAISEGWSSGNNEQFF	TGTGCCATCAGTGAGGGGTGGTCTAGCGGTAACAATGAGCAGTTCTTC
TRBJ2-2	NA	TRBV7-2	NA	CASSLAPAPNTGELFF	TGTGCCAGCAGCCTAGCACCAGCGCCTAACACCGGGGAGCTGTTTTTT
TRBJ1-2	NA	TRBV4-1	NA	CASSQDGQAELYGYTF	TGCGCCAGCAGCCAAGATGGTCAGGCCGAACTCTATGGCTACACCTTC
TRBJ2-4	TRBD2	TRBV4-3	NA	CASSQDVAGTANIQYF	TGCGCCAGCAGCCAAGATGTAGCGGGGACGGCAAACATTCAGTACTTC
TRBJ2-2	NA	TRBV28	many	CASVTGTAMGELFF	TGTGCCAGCGTCACCGGGACCGCTATGGGGGAGCTGTTTTTT
TRBJ1-6	NA	TRBV28	NA	CASTLAVGDSPLHF	TGTGCCAGCACCCTAGCCGTCGGAGATTCACCCCTCCACTTT
TRBJ1-5	NA	TRBV28	NA	CASSFFLGPQHF	TGTGCCAGCAGTTTTTTTTTGGGGCCCCAGCATTTT